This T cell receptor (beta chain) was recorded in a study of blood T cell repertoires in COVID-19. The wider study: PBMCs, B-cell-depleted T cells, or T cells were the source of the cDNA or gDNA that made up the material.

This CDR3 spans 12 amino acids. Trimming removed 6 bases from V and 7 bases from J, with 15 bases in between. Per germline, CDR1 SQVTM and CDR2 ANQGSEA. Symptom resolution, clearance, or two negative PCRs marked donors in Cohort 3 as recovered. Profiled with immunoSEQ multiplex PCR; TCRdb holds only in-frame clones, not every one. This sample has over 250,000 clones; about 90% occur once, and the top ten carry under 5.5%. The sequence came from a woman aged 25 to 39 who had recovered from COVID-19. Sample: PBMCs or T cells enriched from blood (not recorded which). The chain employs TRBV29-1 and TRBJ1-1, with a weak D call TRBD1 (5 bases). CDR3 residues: CSVGTGFSEAFF. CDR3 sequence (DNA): TGCAGCGTCGGTACAGGCTTTAGTGAAGCTTTCTTT.